This record concerns one T cell receptor beta chain sequence. Antigen: not known. This sample is drawn from a study of cytomegalovirus exposure and HLA in healthy donors. Notes on the study in general: In a later analysis, TCR association rates varied by HLA locus: DRB1 most, HLA-C fewest. About 90% or about 30% of the time was how often most TCR beta V segments were productive, according to an earlier analysis.

This PCR relied on a set of 60 Vbeta primers and 13 Jbeta primers. This table comes from immunoSEQ multiplex PCR, and its TCRdb copy is limited to in-frame clones, with some not included. This table has more than 80,000 clones, around 75% appearing once. The source of this sequence is a man aged 35 to 55 in good health and CMV-seronegative. The sequenced material came from PBMCs.

CDR3 in DNA: TGCGCCAGCAGCTTGGCCTACAGAGCCAACTATGGCTACACCTTC. It specifies CASSLAYRANYGYTF. J is TRBJ1-2 and V is TRBV5-1; D remains unclear. CDR1 and CDR2 from the germline V gene are SGHRS and YFSETQ. The CDR3 contains 15 residues. Trimming shortened V by 0 bases and J by 2 bases, and 11 bases separated the two germline ends. The whole variable domain, filled in from reference TRBV5-1 and TRBJ1-2, reads KAGVTQTPRYLIKTRGQQVTLSCSPISGHRSVSWYQQTPGQGLQFLFEYFSETQRNKGNFPGRFSGRQFSNSRSEMNVSTLELGDSALYLCASSLAYRANYGYTFGSGTRLTVV.